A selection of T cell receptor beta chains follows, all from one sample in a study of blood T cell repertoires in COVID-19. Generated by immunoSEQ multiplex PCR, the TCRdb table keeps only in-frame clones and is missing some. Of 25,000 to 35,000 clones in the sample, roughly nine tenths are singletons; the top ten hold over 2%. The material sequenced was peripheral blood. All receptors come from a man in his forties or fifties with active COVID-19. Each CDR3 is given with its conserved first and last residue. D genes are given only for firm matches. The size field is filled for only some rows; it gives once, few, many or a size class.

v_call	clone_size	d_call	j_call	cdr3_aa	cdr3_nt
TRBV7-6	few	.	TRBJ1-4	CASSLGGGANEKLFF	TGTGCCAGCAGCTTAGGGGGGGGTGCTAATGAAAAACTGTTTTTT
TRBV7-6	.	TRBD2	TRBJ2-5	CASSPPRLAGTETQYF	TGTGCCAGCAGCCCCCCCAGACTAGCGGGGACAGAGACCCAGTACTTC
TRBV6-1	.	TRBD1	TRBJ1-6	CASSEGTGNPPLHF	TGTGCCAGCAGTGAGGGGACAGGTAACCCACCCCTCCACTTT
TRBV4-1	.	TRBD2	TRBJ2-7	CASSRGLAGGYEQYF	TGCGCCAGCAGCCGCGGACTAGCGGGGGGATACGAGCAGTACTTC
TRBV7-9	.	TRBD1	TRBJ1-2	CASTTGTGIFSNYGYTF	TGTGCCAGCACCACCGGGACAGGCATTTTTTCTAACTATGGCTACACCTTC
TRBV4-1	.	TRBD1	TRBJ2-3	CASSQNRAGGRDTQYF	TGCGCCAGCAGCCAAAACAGGGCAGGGGGCAGGGATACGCAGTATTTT
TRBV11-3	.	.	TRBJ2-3	CASSLGTGTSTDTQYF	TGTGCCAGCAGCTTAGGTACAGGAACTAGCACAGATACGCAGTATTTT
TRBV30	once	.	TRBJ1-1	CAWSQEAAEAFF	TGTGCCTGGAGTCAGGAGGCAGCTGAAGCTTTCTTT
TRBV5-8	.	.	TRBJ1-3	CASSPFREGVIGNTIYF	TGTGCCAGCAGCCCCTTCCGAGAAGGGGTGATTGGAAACACCATATATTTT
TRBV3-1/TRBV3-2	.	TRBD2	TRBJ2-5	CASSESTSGTRVTQYF	TGTGCCAGCAGCGAATCCACTAGCGGGACGCGGGTGACCCAGTACTTC
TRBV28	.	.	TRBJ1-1	CASSTPGLGNTEAFF	TGTGCCAGCAGTACCCCGGGACTCGGGAACACTGAAGCTTTCTTT
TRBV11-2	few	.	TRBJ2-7	CASSLVQGASYEQYF	TGTGCCAGCAGCTTAGTACAGGGAGCCTCCTACGAGCAGTACTTC
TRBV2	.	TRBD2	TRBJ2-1	CASSEPEASGSDEQFF	TGTGCCAGCAGCGAGCCAGAGGCTAGCGGGAGTGATGAGCAGTTCTTC
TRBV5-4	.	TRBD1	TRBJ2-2	CASSLEDRGGTGELFF	TGTGCCAGCAGCTTGGAGGACAGGGGAGGCACCGGGGAGCTGTTTTTT
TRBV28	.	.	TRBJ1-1	CASSLSGTLNTEAFF	TGTGCCAGCAGTCTGTCCGGGACATTGAACACTGAAGCTTTCTTT
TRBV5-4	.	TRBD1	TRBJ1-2	CAGLRDRASYGYTF	TGTGCCGGACTCCGGGACAGGGCCTCGTATGGCTACACCTTC
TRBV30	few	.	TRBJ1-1	CAWSPGNTEAFF	TGTGCCTGGAGTCCAGGGAACACTGAAGCTTTCTTT
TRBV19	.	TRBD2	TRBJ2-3	CASSPRGGGDTQYF	TGTGCCAGTAGTCCTCGGGGGGGCGGGGATACGCAGTATTTT
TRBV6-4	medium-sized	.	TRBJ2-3	CASSHLGGTDTQYF	TGTGCCAGCAGTCACCTGGGGGGAACAGATACGCAGTATTTT
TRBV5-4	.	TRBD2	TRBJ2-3	CASSKGLAGATSTDTQYF	TGTGCCAGCAGCAAGGGACTAGCGGGGGCTACTAGCACAGATACGCAGTATTTT
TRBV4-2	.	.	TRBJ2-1	CASSQDERDYNEQFF	TGTGCCAGCAGCCAAGATGAACGGGACTACAATGAGCAGTTCTTC
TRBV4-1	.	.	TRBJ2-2	CASSQEEGGELFF	TGCGCCAGCAGCCAAGAAGAGGGCGGGGAGCTGTTTTTT
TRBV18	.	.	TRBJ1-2	CASSPRGDGYTF	TGTGCCAGCTCACCACGGGGGGATGGCTACACCTTC
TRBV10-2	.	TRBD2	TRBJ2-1	CASGTSGGAGEQFF	TGCGCCAGCGGGACTAGCGGGGGGGCCGGTGAGCAGTTCTTC
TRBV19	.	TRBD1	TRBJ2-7	CASRSEDRGSYEQYF	TGTGCCAGTAGATCGGAGGACAGGGGGTCCTACGAGCAGTACTTC
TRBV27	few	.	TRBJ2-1	CASSRPTYNEQFF	TGTGCCAGCAGTCGTCCTACCTACAATGAGCAGTTCTTC
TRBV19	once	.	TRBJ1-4	CASQYRSSGDGEKLFF	TGTGCCAGCCAGTATAGGTCGTCGGGGGACGGGGAAAAACTGTTTTTT
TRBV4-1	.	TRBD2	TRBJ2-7	CASSHSAGGYEQYF	TGCGCCAGCAGCCATTCCGCGGGGGGGTACGAGCAGTACTTC
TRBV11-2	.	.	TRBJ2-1	CASSAGPSYNEQFF	TGTGCCAGCAGTGCGGGGCCCTCCTACAATGAGCAGTTCTTC
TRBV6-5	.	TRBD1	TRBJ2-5	CASSYGQGAGGTQYF	TGTGCCAGCAGTTACGGACAGGGGGCTGGCGGGACCCAGTACTTC
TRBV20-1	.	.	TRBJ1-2	CSASQEGAGPYGYTF	TGCAGTGCTAGTCAGGAGGGCGCAGGTCCCTATGGCTACACCTTC
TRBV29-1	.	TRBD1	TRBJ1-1	CSVGQGADTEAFF	TGCAGCGTAGGTCAGGGGGCTGACACTGAAGCTTTCTTT
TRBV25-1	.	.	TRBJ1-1	CASSAEGAGYTEAFF	TGTGCCAGCAGTGCCGAAGGGGCAGGGTACACTGAAGCTTTCTTT
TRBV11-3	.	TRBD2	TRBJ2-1	CASSLHGGAYNEQFF	TGTGCCAGCAGCTTACACGGGGGGGCTTACAATGAGCAGTTCTTC
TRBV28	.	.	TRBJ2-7	CASRGRFLSSYEQYF	TGTGCCAGCAGGGGGAGATTCTTAAGCTCCTACGAGCAGTACTTC
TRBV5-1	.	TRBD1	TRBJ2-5	CASSPGGTGEETQYF	TGCGCCAGCAGCCCCGGAGGGACAGGGGAAGAGACCCAGTACTTC
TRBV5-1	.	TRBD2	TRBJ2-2	CASSLGTSGRTTGELFF	TGCGCCAGCAGCTTGGGGACTAGCGGGAGGACCACCGGGGAGCTGTTTTTT
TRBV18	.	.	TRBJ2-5	CASSPYLYETQYF	TGTGCCAGCTCACCCTACCTCTACGAGACCCAGTACTTC
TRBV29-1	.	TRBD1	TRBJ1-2	CSVVETGVWGYTF	TGCAGCGTTGTGGAGACAGGGGTGTGGGGCTACACCTTC
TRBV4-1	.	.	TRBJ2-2	CASSQDRGDRGELFF	TGCGCCAGCAGCCAAGATCGCGGGGACCGCGGGGAGCTGTTTTTT
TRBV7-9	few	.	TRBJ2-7	CASSLQNSYEQYF	TGTGCCAGCAGCTTGCAGAACTCCTACGAGCAGTACTTC
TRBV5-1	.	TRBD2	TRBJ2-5	CASSLVASGVHETQYF	TGCGCCAGCAGCTTGGTGGCTAGCGGGGTTCATGAGACCCAGTACTTC
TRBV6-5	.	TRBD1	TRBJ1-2	CASSHRGQTNYGYTF	TGTGCCAGCAGTCATCGGGGACAGACTAACTATGGCTACACCTTC